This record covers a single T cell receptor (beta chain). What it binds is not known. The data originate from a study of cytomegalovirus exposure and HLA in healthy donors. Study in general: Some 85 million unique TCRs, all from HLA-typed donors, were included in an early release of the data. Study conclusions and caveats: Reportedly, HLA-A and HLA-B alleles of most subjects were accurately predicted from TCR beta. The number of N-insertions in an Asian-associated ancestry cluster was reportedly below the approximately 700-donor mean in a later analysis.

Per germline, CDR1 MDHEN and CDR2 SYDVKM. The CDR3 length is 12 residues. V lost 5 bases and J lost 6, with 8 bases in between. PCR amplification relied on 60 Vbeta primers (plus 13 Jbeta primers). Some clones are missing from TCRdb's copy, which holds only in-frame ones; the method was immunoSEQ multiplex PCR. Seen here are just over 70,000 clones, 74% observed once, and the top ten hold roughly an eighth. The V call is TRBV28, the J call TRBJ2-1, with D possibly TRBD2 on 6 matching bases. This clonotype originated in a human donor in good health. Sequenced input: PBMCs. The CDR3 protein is CASSPGVNEQFF. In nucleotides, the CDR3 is TGTGCCAGCAGTCCGGGGGTCAATGAGCAGTTCTTC.